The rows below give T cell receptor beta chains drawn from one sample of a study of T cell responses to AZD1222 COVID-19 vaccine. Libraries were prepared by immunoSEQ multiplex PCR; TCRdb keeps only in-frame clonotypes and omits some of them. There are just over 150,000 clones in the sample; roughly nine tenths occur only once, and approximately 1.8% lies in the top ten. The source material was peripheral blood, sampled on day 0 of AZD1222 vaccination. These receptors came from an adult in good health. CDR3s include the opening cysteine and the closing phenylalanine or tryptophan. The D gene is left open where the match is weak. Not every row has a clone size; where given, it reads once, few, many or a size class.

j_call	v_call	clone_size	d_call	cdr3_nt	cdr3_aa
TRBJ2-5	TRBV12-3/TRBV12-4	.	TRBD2	TGTGCCAGCAGTTACGGGGGGGAGACCCAGTACTTC	CASSYGGETQYF
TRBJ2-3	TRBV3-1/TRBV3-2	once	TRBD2	TGTGCCAGCAGCCAAGAAACTAGCGGGACGATACCGGATACGCAGTATTTT	CASSQETSGTIPDTQYF
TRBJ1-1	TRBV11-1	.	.	TGTGCCAGCACCAAAGGAGCGGGAAACACTGAAGCTTTCTTT	CASTKGAGNTEAFF
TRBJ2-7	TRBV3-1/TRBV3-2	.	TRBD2	TGTGCCAGCAGCCAAGGGATGATAGCGGGAGTCGCCGAGCAGTACTTC	CASSQGMIAGVAEQYF
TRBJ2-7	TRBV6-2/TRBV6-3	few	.	TGTGCCAGCAGTTACTCGGAAGCATACGAGCAGTACTTC	CASSYSEAYEQYF
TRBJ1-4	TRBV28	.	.	TGTGCCAGCAGCGACCCACGGGGAACTAATGAAAAACTGTTTTTT	CASSDPRGTNEKLFF
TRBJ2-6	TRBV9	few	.	TGTGCCAGCAGCGTAGTGATGAGTGGGGCCAACGTCCTGACTTTC	CASSVVMSGANVLTF
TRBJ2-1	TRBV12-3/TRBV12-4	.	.	TGTGCCAGCAGTTTTGGGGCGCGGAATGAGCAGTTCTTC	CASSFGARNEQFF
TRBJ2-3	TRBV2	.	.	TGTGCCAGCAGTGCATCTTTAGACCCAAAGGGCACAGATACGCAGTATTTT	CASSASLDPKGTDTQYF
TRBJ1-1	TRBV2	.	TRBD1	TGTGCCGGACGCCCCGGACAGGCCGAGGGCACTGAAGCTTTCTTT	CAGRPGQAEGTEAFF
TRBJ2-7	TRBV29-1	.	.	TGCAGCGTGTCCCCCACACACCGGTCCTACGAGCAGTACTTC	CSVSPTHRSYEQYF
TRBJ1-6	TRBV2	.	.	TGTGCCAGCAGTGAAGAAGCTGGGGCCGGGTCACCCCTCCACTTT	CASSEEAGAGSPLHF
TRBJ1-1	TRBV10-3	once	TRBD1	TGTGCCACCGGGGACAGAACTGAAGCTTTCTTT	CATGDRTEAFF
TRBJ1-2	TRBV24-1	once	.	TGTGCCACCAGTCCCTCGGATAGTCGGCACTCTAACTATGGCTACACCTTC	CATSPSDSRHSNYGYTF
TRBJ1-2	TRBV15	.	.	TGTGCCACCAGCGCAGGGTCCTATGGCTACACCTTC	CATSAGSYGYTF
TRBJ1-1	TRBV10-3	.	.	TGTGCCATCAGTGAGGGATACTGGGCTTTCTTT	CAISEGYWAFF
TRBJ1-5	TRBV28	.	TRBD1	TGTGCCAGCAGCTCCTATACAGGGGGGAATCAGCCCCAGCATTTT	CASSSYTGGNQPQHF
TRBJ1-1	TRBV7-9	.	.	TGTGCCAGCAGCCCCACCGGTTACAGGGCTGAAGCTTTCTTT	CASSPTGYRAEAFF
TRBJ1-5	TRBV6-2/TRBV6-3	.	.	TGTGCCAGCAGTTACGTAGACAACAATCAGCCCCAGCATTTT	CASSYVDNNQPQHF
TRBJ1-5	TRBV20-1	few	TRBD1	TGCAGTGCTAGTTCCCCGACAGGGGGCCTTTATAGCAATCAGCCCCAGCATTTT	CSASSPTGGLYSNQPQHF
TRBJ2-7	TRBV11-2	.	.	TGTGCCAGCAGCTTATCGACCGATTCCTACGAGCAGTACTTC	CASSLSTDSYEQYF
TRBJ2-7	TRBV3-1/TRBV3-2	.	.	TGTGCCAGCAGCCAGAAGGGAGCGGGTAGTTACGAGCAGTACTTC	CASSQKGAGSYEQYF
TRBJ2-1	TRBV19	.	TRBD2	TGTGCCAGTAGTATAGGTCTGACTAGCGGGAACTACAATGAGCAGTTCTTC	CASSIGLTSGNYNEQFF
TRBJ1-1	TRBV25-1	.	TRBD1	TGTGCCAGCAGTGTATCCGGACAGGGGGTAAACACTGAAGCTTTCTTT	CASSVSGQGVNTEAFF
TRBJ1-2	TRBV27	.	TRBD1	TGTGCCAGCGGGCGACCGGGACAGCGACTTTTAAGCTACACCTTC	CASGRPGQRLLSYTF
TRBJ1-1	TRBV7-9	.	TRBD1	TGTGCCAGCAGCCCACAGGGGACTGAAGCTTTCTTT	CASSPQGTEAFF
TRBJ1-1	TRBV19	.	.	TGTGCCAGTAGTATCGGGTCGGTGAACACTGAAGCTTTCTTT	CASSIGSVNTEAFF
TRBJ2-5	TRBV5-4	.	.	TGTGCCAGCAGTCTGGACGTGGGGATAGAGACCCAGTACTTC	CASSLDVGIETQYF
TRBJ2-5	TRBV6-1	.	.	TGTGCCAGCAGTGTAGCCATGGGGCAAGAGACCCAGTACTTC	CASSVAMGQETQYF
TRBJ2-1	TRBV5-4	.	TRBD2	TGTGCCAGCAGCTTGTTCCTAGCGGGAGTCAATGAGCAGTTCTTC	CASSLFLAGVNEQFF
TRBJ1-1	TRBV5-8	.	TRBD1	TGTGCCAGCACCGGACAGGGATCTGAAGCCACTGAAGCTTTCTTT	CASTGQGSEATEAFF
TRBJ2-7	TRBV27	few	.	TGTGCCAGCGGACCGGGACCCCCCTACGAGCAGTACTTC	CASGPGPPYEQYF
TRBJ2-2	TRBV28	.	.	TGTGCCAGCAGTTTATTGGACTCAGACCCCACCGGGGAGCTGTTTTTT	CASSLLDSDPTGELFF
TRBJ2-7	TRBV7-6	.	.	TGTGCCAGTAGCTCCCCCTCTAAAGGGCCAAATACCTACGAGCAGTACTTC	CASSSPSKGPNTYEQYF
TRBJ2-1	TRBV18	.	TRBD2	TGTGCCAGCTCACCCCCGGGACTAGCGGGAGTCAGTGAGCAGTTCTTC	CASSPPGLAGVSEQFF
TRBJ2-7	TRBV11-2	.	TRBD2	TGTGCCAGCAGCTTCGGACTAGGCCCCTACGAGCAGTACTTC	CASSFGLGPYEQYF
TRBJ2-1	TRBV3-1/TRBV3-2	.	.	TGTGCCAGCAGCCTCCAAGCGCCACCTGAGCAGTTCTTC	CASSLQAPPEQFF
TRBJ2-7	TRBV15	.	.	TGTGCCACCAGCAGAGGGACCGGACTCGGCTCCTACGAGCAGTACTTC	CATSRGTGLGSYEQYF
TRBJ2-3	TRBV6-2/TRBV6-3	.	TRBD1	TGTGCCAGCAGTTACGGACAGGGGGCAGATACGCAGTATTTT	CASSYGQGADTQYF
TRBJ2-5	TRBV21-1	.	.	TGTGCCAGCAGCTCTCGTCCACGCCAGGTTAGTGAGACCCAGTACTTC	CASSSRPRQVSETQYF
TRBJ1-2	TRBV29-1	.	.	TGCAGCGTTGTAAAGAGAGTTGGTGGCTACACCTTC	CSVVKRVGGYTF
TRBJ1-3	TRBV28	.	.	TGTGCCAGCAGCCGACAGGCTGGAAACACCATATATTTT	CASSRQAGNTIYF
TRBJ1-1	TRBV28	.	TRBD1	TGTGCCAGCAGTTTGAACAGGGGGTACGGAGGTGAAGCTTTCTTT	CASSLNRGYGGEAFF
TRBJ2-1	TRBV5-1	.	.	TGCGCCAGCAGCTTGGAGGGTCAGGGGCCCTACAATGAGCAGTTCTTC	CASSLEGQGPYNEQFF
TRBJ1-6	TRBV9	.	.	TGTGCCAGCAGCGTAGACCCGCGGGGCAGGGGTTCACCCCTCCACTTT	CASSVDPRGRGSPLHF
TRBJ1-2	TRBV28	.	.	TGTGCCAGCAGAAGTCCCGGGGGCGAAGGCTACACCTTC	CASRSPGGEGYTF
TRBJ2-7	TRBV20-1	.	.	TGCAGTGCTAGGGACGCCTACGAGCAGTACTTC	CSARDAYEQYF
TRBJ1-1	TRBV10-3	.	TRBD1	TGTGCCACGGGACAGCCCTGGGGGACTGAAGCTTTCTTT	CATGQPWGTEAFF
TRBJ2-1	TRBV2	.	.	TGTGCCAGCATCGGACTAAGAGCGAACAATGAGCAGTTCTTC	CASIGLRANNEQFF
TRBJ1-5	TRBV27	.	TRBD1	TGTGCCAGCAGGCCCGGGACAGGGGGAAGCCAGCCCCAGCATTTT	CASRPGTGGSQPQHF